Sequencing of this TCR beta chain was carried out in a study of cytomegalovirus exposure and HLA in healthy donors. The wider study: The platform used for the 100 to 150 validation repertoires matched that of the 650 to 750 first-cohort repertoires, a later analysis reported. Study-wide findings and caveats: TCR beta chains numbering 164 were designated cytomegalovirus-associated. A later analysis found first-cohort TCR clusters tended to co-occur in the approximately 110 validation repertoires.

Profiled with immunoSEQ multiplex PCR; TCRdb holds only in-frame clones, not every one. The sample has 150,000 to 200,000 clones, 84% seen once; the top ten hold approximately 10%. Regarding this clone: What it binds is not known.

Sequencing used PBMCs. The source is a man aged 25 to 40 in good health and CMV-seropositive.

For the CDR3, the DNA is TGCGCCAGCAGCCAAGGACAGGGCCCCCAGAACACCATATATTTT. The encoded protein is CASSQGQGPQNTIYF. The chain joins TRBV4-1 to TRBJ1-3; TRBD1 matches at 7 bases. CDR3 size: 15 residues. With 1 base clipped from V and 7 bases from J, the junction kept 7 bases outside the gene matches. From germline, CDR1 is MGHRA and CDR2 YSYEKL.